Below are 21 T cell receptor beta chains sequenced from a single sample in a study of prognosis after radiotherapy for stage I lung cancer. Multiplex PCR in two rounds served to amplify TCR beta CDR3 from genomic DNA. The authors ran first-round PCR with primers specific to each TRBV and TRBJ gene. TCRdb ran MiXCR on the multiplex PCR reads and lists one entry per CDR3 protein. The sample yields tens of thousands of distinct CDR3 sequences, about 25% seen once. The input for sequencing was PBMCs, taken before or after stereotactic body radiation therapy (not recorded which). The receptors here all came from a donor aged 50 or older with non-small cell lung cancer.

At least ten counts were recorded for this clonotype. The chain uses TRBV19 and TRBJ1-1, with 8 bases that match TRBD1. Germline lookup yields CDR1 LNHDA and CDR2 SQIVND (reference sequence). The CDR3 has 15 residues. Losses at the gene ends were 4 bases for V and 0 bases for J; bases not matched to a gene: 4. The CDR3 loop reads CASSTRTGLNTEAFF. CDR3 nucleotide sequence: TGTGCCAGTAGTACCCGGACAGGGTTGAACACTGAAGCTTTCTTT.

In its sample, this clonotype was seen many times. The rearrangement joins TRBV6-1 to TRBJ1-2; D is unresolved. The CDR3 is made up of 13 amino acids. V was pared by 6 bases and J by 8 bases, with 16 bases between. Germline V lookup: CDR1 MNHNS, CDR2 SASEGT. This CDR3 reads CASRPDTDRGYTF. CDR3 in DNA: TGTGCCAGCAGGCCTGACACGGACCGAGGCTACACCTTC.

This clonotype has a count of ten or more. The DNA for the CDR3 is TGTGCCAGCAGCCCGACGGGACAGGTTAATTCACCCCTCCACTTT. Its protein is CASSPTGQVNSPLHF. This sequence joins TRBV3-1 and TRBJ1-6, with TRBD1 matching over 8 bases. The CDR3 sequence is 15 residues long. CDR1 LGHDT and CDR2 YNNKEL come from the germline V gene (reference sequence). The V and J ends lost 4 bases and 6 bases, in that order; junction bases with no gene match: 5.

This clonotype was counted once. The chain joins TRBV7-8 to TRBJ2-1; tentative D call: TRBD2 (5 bases). From germline, CDR1 is SGHVS and CDR2 FQNEAQ. This CDR3 spans 16 amino acids. V gave up 0 bases and J gave up 4 bases, with 13 bases separating them. The CDR3 here is CASSLAVTSVYNEQFF. DNA for the CDR3: TGTGCCAGCAGCTTAGCCGTTACTAGTGTGTACAATGAGCAGTTCTTC.

This clonotype was recorded at least ten times. This chain links TRBV2 with TRBJ2-7; D tentatively fits TRBD1 or TRBD2 (5 bases each). Trimming took off 5 bases at V and 3 bases at J, with 11 bases between the two ends. Germline V gives CDR1 SNHLY, CDR2 FYNNEI. The CDR3 is 13 residues long. The CDR3 DNA follows: TGTGCCAGCAGTCCGGGACGGGTCTACGAGCAGTACTTC. It yields the protein CASSPGRVYEQYF.

In its sample, this clonotype was seen many times. This chain connects TRBV10-3 to TRBJ2-7; 8 bases align to TRBD1. With 11 bases clipped from V and 5 bases from J, the junction kept 8 bases outside the gene matches. Per the germline V gene, CDR1 is ENHRY and CDR2 is SYGVKD. The CDR3 spans 12 residues. DNA of the CDR3: TGTGCCCACAACAGGGGGACGGACGAGCAGTACTTC. Translated, it gives CAHNRGTDEQYF.

This clonotype was detected many times. The chain employs TRBV13 and TRBJ2-3; no clear D. The V end was cut by 2 bases, the J end by 6 bases, with 9 bases between. The CDR3 length is 13 residues. The germline V gene encodes CDR1 PRHDT and CDR2 FYEKMQ (reference sequence). CDR3 sequence reads: CASSLFGRDTQYF. In nucleotides, the CDR3 is TGTGCCAGCAGCTTATTCGGGCGCGATACGCAGTATTTT.

This clonotype showed up many times. The chain joins TRBV3-1 to TRBJ2-7; D gene uncertain. This CDR3 spans 13 amino acids. CDR1 is LGHDT and CDR2 is YNNKEL in the germline V gene (reference sequence). Trimming pared 4 bases from V and 0 bases from J, leaving 7 bases between. The CDR3 DNA sequence: TGTGCCAGCAGCCTCGAGTCCTCCTACGAGCAGTACTTC. Protein sequence: CASSLESSYEQYF.

As concerns this clonotype: A far larger clone is just one base off, so this is likely a read error. The chain carries TRBV7-3 and TRBJ2-2; D unclear. In germline, CDR1 is SGHTA, CDR2 FQGTGA. The CDR3 contains 15 residues. V dropped 2 bases and J dropped 4 bases, with 11 bases sitting between them. The CDR3 spells CASSLAVYATGELFF. The CDR3 bases are TGTGCCAGCAGCTTAGCAGTGTATGCCACCGGGGAGCTGTTTTTT.

Remarks on this clonotype: The germline gene is not matched at one end of the junction; a read error may be the cause. CDR3 protein: CASSPSTWATGELFF. CDR3 bases: TGTGCCAGCAGCCCGTCGACATGGGCTACCGGTGAGCTGTTTTTT. The J gene is TRBJ2-2, the V gene TRBV11-2; no clear D gene. Per the germline V gene, CDR1 is SGHAT and CDR2 is FQNNGV. The CDR3 covers 15 residues.

This clonotype was observed a few times. V usage is TRBV3-1 and J usage is TRBJ1-1, with D perhaps TRBD1 (5 bases). This CDR3 is 12 amino acids long. Per germline, CDR1 LGHDT and CDR2 YNNKEL (reference sequence). The germline V and J ends were trimmed by 1 base and 8 bases, with 8 bases remaining between them. DNA of the CDR3: TGTGCCAGCAGCCAAGGGAACAGGGAAGCTTTCTTT. Residues: CASSQGNREAFF.

This clonotype has more than one count but fewer than ten. The chain recombines TRBV18 with TRBJ2-7; D assignment may be TRBD1 or TRBD2 (6 bases each). Deletions cut 3 bases from V and 4 bases from J, with 10 bases between. The CDR3 is 13 amino acids. From germline, CDR1 is KGHSH and CDR2 LQKENI. CDR3: CASSPGGIYEQYF. DNA of the CDR3: TGTGCCAGCTCACCGGGGGGCATTTACGAGCAGTACTTC.

This clonotype appeared many times. The chain joins TRBV9 to TRBJ2-3, with 14 bases fitting TRBD2. Losses at the gene ends were 0 bases for V and 0 bases for J; bases not matched to a gene: 6. CDR1 and CDR2 (germline): SGDLS, YYNGEE. The CDR3 contains 19 residues. Here the CDR3 reads CASSVEGLAGAYSTDTQYF. The CDR3 nucleotides are TGTGCCAGCAGCGTAGAGGGACTAGCGGGGGCCTATAGCACAGATACGCAGTATTTT.

This clonotype was counted many times. The V call is TRBV5-8, the J call TRBJ1-3; 9 bases map to TRBD1. Trimming cost V 4 bases and J 1 base; bases outside gene matches: 6. Germline CDR1 reads SGHTS; CDR2 reads YDEGEE. The CDR3 totals 16 residues. The CDR3 here is CASSPGQGLSGNTIYF. DNA of the CDR3: TGTGCCAGCAGCCCGGGACAGGGACTTTCTGGAAACACCATATATTTT.

This clonotype was recorded many times. This chain uses TRBV30 with TRBJ1-2; D is possibly TRBD1 (5 bases). The germline CDR1 and CDR2 sequences are GTSNPN and SVGIG (reference sequence). The CDR3 is 12 residues long. V was pared by 3 bases and J by 4 bases, with 9 bases between. The CDR3 spells CAWRTAGYGYTF. DNA of the CDR3: TGTGCCTGGAGGACAGCGGGCTATGGCTACACCTTC.

There are many counts of this clonotype. The rearrangement links TRBV6-5 to TRBJ2-7; D is unresolved. This CDR3 spans 14 amino acids. The germline V gene has CDR1 MNHEY and CDR2 SVGAGI. Trimming took off 7 bases at V and 4 bases at J, with 17 bases between the two ends. The CDR3 bases are TGTGCCAGCAAGTTACAACTTTCGGCTTACGAGCAGTACTTC. Protein sequence: CASKLQLSAYEQYF.

This clonotype was observed many times. The V gene is TRBV24-1, the J gene TRBJ2-3; 13 nucleotides line up with TRBD2. The V segment lost 4 bases and the J segment 2 bases; nucleotides outside the gene matches: 11. The CDR3 runs to 19 residues. The germline CDR1 and CDR2 sequences are KGHDR and SFDVKD. The CDR3 DNA reads TGTGCCACCAGTGACCCGGGGACTAGCGGGGCTCTCCTCACAGATACGCAGTATTTT. It translates to CATSDPGTSGALLTDTQYF.

This clonotype was detected many times. The chain recombines TRBV20-1 with TRBJ1-2; D not resolved. Germline loops: CDR1 DFQATT, CDR2 SNEGSKA (reference sequence). This CDR3 spans 13 amino acids. V shed 3 bases and J shed 6 bases, with 14 bases lying between them. CDR3 DNA sequence: TGCAGTGCTAGTTACCAGAGGGTGGATGGCTACACCTTC. As protein: CSASYQRVDGYTF.

The chain is built from TRBV5-5 and TRBJ1-6; D gene uncertain. Trimming left V 4 bases short and J 8 bases short, with 13 bases between. The germline V gene encodes CDR1 SGHKS and CDR2 YYEKEE (reference sequence). This CDR3 has 14 residues. The DNA of the CDR3 is TGTGCCAGCAGCCTCTATACAGTGCATTCACCCCTCCACTTT. Translated: CASSLYTVHSPLHF.

This clonotype was seen ten or more times. The chain recombines TRBV6-1 with TRBJ1-2; D ambiguous. Germline V CDR1 and CDR2: MNHNS, SASEGT. V dropped 11 bases and J dropped 5 bases, with 21 bases sitting between them. The CDR3 is 14 residues long. CDR3 bases: TGTGCCCCGACCCCCATGAGGTTCCCTTATGGCTACACCTTC. Protein: CAPTPMRFPYGYTF.

This clonotype was counted ten times or more. This chain uses TRBV6-1 with TRBJ2-5, with D possibly matching TRBD1 (6 bases). CDR3 length: 15 amino acids. Looked up from germline, CDR1 is MNHNS and CDR2 is SASEGT. V lost 5 bases and J 1 base, leaving 14 bases between the germline ends. The CDR3 loop is CASSPRRTVQETQYF. In DNA form, the CDR3 reads TGTGCCAGCAGTCCCCGACGGACAGTCCAAGAGACCCAGTACTTC.